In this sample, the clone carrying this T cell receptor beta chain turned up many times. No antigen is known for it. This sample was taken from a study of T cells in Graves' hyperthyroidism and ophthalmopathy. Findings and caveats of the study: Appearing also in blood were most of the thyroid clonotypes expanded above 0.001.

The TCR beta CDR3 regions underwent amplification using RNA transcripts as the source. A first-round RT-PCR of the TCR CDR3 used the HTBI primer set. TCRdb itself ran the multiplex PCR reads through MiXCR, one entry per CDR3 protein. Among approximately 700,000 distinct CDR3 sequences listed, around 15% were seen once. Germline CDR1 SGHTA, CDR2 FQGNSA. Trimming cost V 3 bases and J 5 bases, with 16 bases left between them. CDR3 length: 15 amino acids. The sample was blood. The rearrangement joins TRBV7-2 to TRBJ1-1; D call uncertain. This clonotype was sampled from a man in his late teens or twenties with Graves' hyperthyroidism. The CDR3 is CASSFGDPRRTEAFF. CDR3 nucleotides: TGTGCCAGCAGCTTCGGTGACCCACGAAGAACTGAAGCTTTCTTT. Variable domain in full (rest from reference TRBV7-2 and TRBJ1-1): GAGVSQSPSNKVTEKGKDVELRCDPISGHTALYWYRQSLGQGLEFLIYFQGNSAPDKSGLPSDRFSAERTGGSVSTLTIQRTQQEDSAVYLCASSFGDPRRTEAFFGQGTRLTVV.